This is a list of T cell receptor beta chains from one sample in a study of cytomegalovirus exposure and HLA in healthy donors. Libraries were prepared by immunoSEQ multiplex PCR; TCRdb keeps only in-frame clonotypes and omits some of them. The sample includes about 93,000 clones, roughly 78% of them seen just once. The source material was PBMCs. The receptors shown here come from a man under 40 in good health and CMV-seronegative. The CDR3 runs from the conserved cysteine through the conserved F or W. The order of the fields is J gene, V gene, CDR3 protein.

>TRBJ2-6|TRBV5-1
CASSFGVQGARANVLTF
>TRBJ2-1|TRBV5-4
CASSLEVRNNEQFF
>TRBJ1-1|TRBV15
CATSRDGRGTAEAFF
>TRBJ1-2|TRBV28
CASSPPRDTYKGNYGYTF
>TRBJ2-3|TRBV6-1
CASSGPVAATDTQYF
>TRBJ2-1|TRBV5-8
CASSLVAGTGGSNEQFF
>TRBJ1-3|TRBV5-1
CASSLDRASGNTIYF
>TRBJ2-1|TRBV6-1
CASSEVVGEDDEQFF
>TRBJ1-2|TRBV14
CASSQDRNGYTF
>TRBJ2-2|TRBV4-3
CASRLDRDTGELFF
>TRBJ2-7|TRBV28
CASSLVWEFSSYEQYF
>TRBJ1-6|TRBV19
CASTSMRDFGNSPLHF
>TRBJ2-3|TRBV6-5
CASRATASTDTQYF
>TRBJ1-4|TRBV28
CASSLWTNNEKLFF
>TRBJ2-1|TRBV12-5
CASRTGLWNEQFF
>TRBJ1-1|TRBV25-1
CASSRGTEAFF
>TRBJ1-1|TRBV7-9
CASSPPAVTAEAFF
>TRBJ1-4|TRBV10-3
CAISETAGGEKLFF
>TRBJ2-7|TRBV15
CATSRDPGDEQYF
>TRBJ1-1|TRBV13
CASSTGGVNTEAFF
>TRBJ1-6|TRBV28
CASSPSDRDNSPLHF
>TRBJ2-7|TRBV19
CASSSTGISYEQYF
>TRBJ2-7|TRBV11-2
CASSLDPTGVGSYEQYF
>TRBJ2-7|TRBV19
CASSMRLLASLHYEQYF
>TRBJ1-1|TRBV28
CASSTSGRNTEAFF
>TRBJ2-7|TRBV29-1
CSVEVGNGGRGEQYF
>TRBJ2-7|TRBV6-1
CASSEEGAGAYEQYF
>TRBJ2-1|TRBV7-2
CASRSGLAGVGRQFF
>TRBJ2-7|TRBV7-9
CASRQGFSYEQYF
>TRBJ2-2|TRBV5-1
CASSLRRTGGSNTGELFF
>TRBJ1-4|TRBV28
CASSLAGTTNEKLFF
>TRBJ2-7|TRBV5-4
CASSLRDRSLYEQYF
>TRBJ1-6|TRBV19
CASSITLAPYNSPLHF
>TRBJ2-7|TRBV5-1
CASRLTENSYEQYF
>TRBJ1-5|TRBV25-1
CASSDNHPDRDSNQPQHF
>TRBJ2-2|TRBV7-9
CASSMGPGSPQGGELFF
>TRBJ2-1|TRBV6-1
CASTPDIYNEQFF